Below, 24 T cell receptor beta chains from the same sample are listed, as sequenced in a study of blood T cells in healthy people across ages. A second PCR of roughly 7 to 11 cycles used a sample-barcoded 5' primer and a J-beta primer mix. MiXCR was run by TCRdb on the 5' RACE reads, yielding one entry per CDR3 protein. The data show hundreds of thousands of distinct CDR3 sequences, 58% seen once. The sequencing input was blood. Every receptor here comes from a man aged 25 to 40 in good health.

The chain has TRBV20-1 and TRBJ2-7; 9 bases are a match to TRBD2. Germline-derived CDR1 and CDR2 are DFQATT and SNEGSKA (reference sequence). Trimming at V came to 0 bases and at J to 3 bases, leaving 6 bases not matched to a gene. The CDR3 totals 15 residues. CDR3 loop: CSAREGVAGDYEQYF. CDR3 in DNA: TGCAGTGCTAGAGAGGGAGTAGCGGGAGACTACGAGCAGTACTTC.

This sequence joins TRBV7-2 and TRBJ2-3, with D tentatively TRBD2 (6 bases). V was clipped by 1 base and J by 4 bases, with 15 bases between them. Germline V CDR1 and CDR2: SGHTA, FQGNSA. The CDR3 has 16 amino acids. In DNA, the CDR3 is TGTGCCAGCAGCTTAGTACCGGGGGTTAAGGCAGATACGCAGTATTTT. Its protein is CASSLVPGVKADTQYF.

The CDR3 spells CASSYVADTQYF. In DNA form, the CDR3 reads TGTGCCAGCAGTTACGTCGCTGATACGCAGTATTTT. V usage is TRBV6-2 or TRBV6-3 and J usage is TRBJ2-3; D is uncertain. The CDR3 is made up of 12 amino acids. Germline V gives CDR1 MNHEY, CDR2 SVGEGT. V shed 2 bases and J shed 6 bases, with 6 bases lying between them.

This sequence joins TRBV20-1 and TRBJ2-5, with D possibly being TRBD2 (5 bases). The CDR3 is 14 amino acids. V was trimmed by 6 bases and J by 2 bases, leaving 16 bases between them. The germline gives CDR1 DFQATT, CDR2 SNEGSKA (reference sequence). The CDR3 sequence is CSAGGWIEQETQYF. The CDR3 DNA reads TGCAGTGCCGGAGGCTGGATTGAGCAAGAGACCCAGTACTTC.

The rearrangement joins TRBV20-1 to TRBJ2-3, with D maybe TRBD1 (6 bases). Trimming took off 0 bases at V and 6 bases at J, with 10 bases between the two ends. This CDR3 is 13 amino acids long. Germline CDR1 reads DFQATT; CDR2 reads SNEGSKA (reference sequence). CDR3 loop: CSARDPGQDTQYF. Here the CDR3 DNA reads TGCAGTGCTAGAGATCCAGGACAGGATACGCAGTATTTT.

The chain couples TRBV28 to TRBJ2-4; D assignment may be TRBD1 or TRBD2 (5 bases each). The J call is in doubt because the DNA end fits TRBJ2-7 better. Germline V gene lookup returns CDR1 MDHEN and CDR2 SYDVKM. The CDR3 runs 12 residues. The CDR3 is CASERQTNEQYF. The CDR3 DNA follows: TGTGCCAGCGAGCGACAGACTAACGAGCAGTACTTC.

This clonotype was counted a single time. The chain uses TRBV6-5 and TRBJ2-7; either TRBD1 or TRBD2 may fit D (5 bases each). This CDR3 contains 14 residues. The ends were cut back, 6 bases at V and 4 bases at J, with 16 bases in the middle. Per germline, CDR1 MNHEY and CDR2 SVGAGI. As DNA, the CDR3 is TGTGCCAGCAGCCGAATAGGGACGGGATACGAGCAGTACTTC. It codes for CASSRIGTGYEQYF.

CDR3 residues: CASSQPGADGYTF. The CDR3 DNA follows: TGTGCCAGCAGTCAGCCGGGGGCCGATGGCTACACCTTC. The chain uses TRBV27 and TRBJ1-2; a possible D gene is TRBD1 (6 bases). V lost 5 bases and J lost 6, with 13 bases in between. The CDR3 totals 13 residues. Germline CDR1 MNHEY, CDR2 SMNVEV (reference sequence).

This rearrangement joins TRBV29-1 to TRBJ2-1; tentatively, D is TRBD1 (6 bases). This CDR3 is 13 amino acids long. Trimming cost V 4 bases and J 2 bases, with 9 bases left between them. The V gene's germline CDR1 is SQVTM and CDR2 ANQGSEA. The CDR3 region has the DNA TGCAGCGTTGGAAAGGGGGCCTACAATGAGCAGTTCTTC. Amino acids: CSVGKGAYNEQFF.

The genes are TRBV20-1 and TRBJ2-7; tentative D call: TRBD1 (7 bases). Trimming pared 7 bases from V and 3 bases from J, leaving 16 bases between. From germline, CDR1 is DFQATT and CDR2 SNEGSKA (reference sequence). The CDR3 has 13 amino acids. Here the CDR3 reads CSGQGGGDYEQYF. The CDR3 DNA reads TGCAGTGGCCAGGGGGGTGGGGACTACGAGCAGTACTTC.

This clonotype was seen a few times. This chain uses TRBV4-3 with TRBJ2-5; possibly TRBD1 or TRBD2 for D (5 bases each). V lost 1 base and J lost 4, with 10 bases in between. The CDR3 loop spans 14 amino acids. Germline V gene lookup returns CDR1 LGHNA and CDR2 YSLEER. CDR3 sequence (DNA): TGCGCCAGCAGCCAAGGAGGGGACCTAGAGACCCAGTACTTC. Its translation: CASSQGGDLETQYF.

The J gene is TRBJ2-2, the V gene TRBV5-1; no reliable D call. Trimming removed 3 bases from V and 7 bases from J, with 7 bases in between. The CDR3 consists of 12 residues. Germline V gene lookup returns CDR1 SGHRS and CDR2 YFSETQ. The CDR3 is CASSSSGGELFF. In DNA, the CDR3 is TGCGCCAGCAGCTCTTCTGGCGGGGAGCTGTTTTTT. The full variable domain, rest sourced from reference TRBV5-1 and TRBJ2-2, is KAGVTQTPRYLIKTRGQQVTLSCSPISGHRSVSWYQQTPGQGLQFLFEYFSETQRNKGNFPGRFSGRQFSNSRSEMNVSTLELGDSALYLCASSSSGGELFFGEGSRLTVL.

V and J are TRBV20-1 and TRBJ1-2, with D unclear. The V gene lost 6 bases and the J gene lost 4 bases, with 21 bases spanning the gap. The germline V gene has CDR1 DFQATT and CDR2 SNEGSKA (reference sequence). CDR3 length: 15 amino acids. The DNA of the CDR3 is TGCAGTGCCATTCGGACCGATACTTTGAGCTATGGCTACACCTTC. It specifies CSAIRTDTLSYGYTF.

The genes are TRBV7-9 and TRBJ2-3; D unclear. The germline V gene has CDR1 SEHNR and CDR2 FQNEAQ (reference sequence). Trimming removed 2 bases at V and 3 bases at J, with 6 bases between. The CDR3 contains 13 residues. The CDR3, as DNA: TGTGCCAGCAGCTTAATCGTAACAGATACGCAGTATTTT. Translated: CASSLIVTDTQYF.

The genes are TRBV4-2 and TRBJ2-4; TRBD1 might be the D (6 bases). The J call may be mistaken, given a closer DNA end match to TRBJ2-7. The CDR3 contains 14 residues. CDR1 is LGHNA, CDR2 YNFKEQ, per germline. The CDR3 spells CASSQARDNYEQYF. CDR3 nucleotide sequence: TGTGCCAGCAGCCAAGCGAGGGACAACTACGAGCAGTACTTC.

The chain combines TRBV9 with TRBJ2-2, with D hard to call. CDR3 length: 16 amino acids. Deletions cut 6 bases from V and 0 bases from J, with 15 bases between. Germline V CDR1 and CDR2: SGDLS, YYNGEE. CDR3 in DNA: TGTGCCAGCATGCCCCGATACGACTCGAACACCGGGGAGCTGTTTTTT. Translation: CASMPRYDSNTGELFF.

This clonotype has a handful of counts. The chain has TRBV14 and TRBJ2-7; the match to TRBD2 covers 11 bases. The CDR3 length is 13 residues. V shed 6 bases, J shed 2 bases, and the junction held 0 bases outside the gene matches. The germline CDR1 and CDR2 sequences are SGHDN and FVKESK. The DNA for the CDR3 is TGTGCCAGCAGGACTAGCGGGGCCTACGAGCAGTACTTC. This gives the protein CASRTSGAYEQYF. The whole variable domain, filled in from reference TRBV14 and TRBJ2-7, reads EAGVTQFPSHSVIEKGQTVTLRCDPISGHDNLYWYRRVMGKEIKFLLHFVKESKQDESGMPNNRFLAERTGGTYSTLKVQPAELEDSGVYFCASRTSGAYEQYFGPGTRLTVT.

V usage is TRBV12-3 or TRBV12-4 and J usage is TRBJ1-1, with D possibly matching TRBD1 (5 bases). CDR3 length equals 15 residues. Trimming shortened V by 5 bases and J by 10 bases, and 23 bases separated the two germline ends. The CDR3 protein is CASSPGTIDVGGAFF. In nucleotides, the CDR3 is TGTGCCAGCAGTCCCGGGACGATCGACGTCGGCGGAGCTTTCTTT.

J is TRBJ1-5 and V is TRBV24-1; D is unclear. The V gene lost 3 bases and the J gene lost 8 bases, with 10 bases spanning the gap. This CDR3 comprises 13 residues. CDR1 and CDR2 from the germline V gene are KGHDR and SFDVKD. The CDR3 sequence is CATSDDGWEPQHF. The CDR3 DNA sequence: TGTGCCACCAGTGATGACGGATGGGAGCCCCAGCATTTT.

J is TRBJ2-3 and V is TRBV20-1; tentative D call: TRBD2 (5 bases). V dropped 1 base and J dropped 1 base, with 12 bases sitting between them. The CDR3 totals 15 residues. The germline V gene encodes CDR1 DFQATT and CDR2 SNEGSKA (reference sequence). The CDR3 DNA follows: TGCAGTGCTAGAGTTCTCCAGGAGGGCACAGATACGCAGTATTTT. Translated: CSARVLQEGTDTQYF.

The genes are TRBV20-1 and TRBJ1-1; D unresolved. The V gene's germline CDR1 is DFQATT and CDR2 SNEGSKA (reference sequence). The CDR3 has 14 residues. V was cut by 1 base and J by 3 bases, with 12 bases left in between. Written as DNA, the CDR3 is TGCAGTGCTAGAGTGGCCAGGTGGGACACTGAAGCTTTCTTT. This codes for CSARVARWDTEAFF.

This clonotype has a handful of counts. The V call is TRBV3-1, the J call TRBJ1-2; no clear D. CDR1 and CDR2 (germline): LGHDT, YNNKEL (reference sequence). Trimming removed 1 base from V and 4 bases from J, with 22 bases in between. The CDR3 consists of 18 residues. The CDR3 reads CASSQVTGSANTSYGYTF. CDR3 nucleotides: TGTGCCAGCAGCCAAGTAACTGGCAGCGCCAATACTAGCTATGGCTACACCTTC.

This rearrangement joins TRBV25-1 to TRBJ2-1, with D possibly being TRBD1 (6 bases). Trimming left V 8 bases short and J 10 bases short, with 12 bases between. Germline V CDR1 and CDR2: MGHDK, SYGVNS. The CDR3 is 11 residues long. In DNA, the CDR3 is TGTGCCAGCGCCTGGGGGACAGAGCAGTTCTTC. Translated: CASAWGTEQFF.

This clonotype showed up just a few times. V is TRBV24-1 and J is TRBJ2-5; 9 bases agree with TRBD2. CDR3 length: 16 residues. The germline CDR1 and CDR2 sequences are KGHDR and SFDVKD. Germline trimming cut 2 bases from V and 5 bases from J; bases unmatched to any gene: 8. In nucleotides, the CDR3 is TGTGCCACCAGTGATTGGGCGGGAGGGCTCCGTGAGACCCAGTACTTC. Amino acids: CATSDWAGGLRETQYF.